This TCR beta chain appears in the sequencing data of a study of cytomegalovirus exposure and HLA in healthy donors. On the study more broadly: A data release that came early held approximately 85 million unique TCRs from HLA-typed donors. Findings and limits, study-wide: CMV serostatus was the sole immune exposure data available.

For this clone: As yet, its antigen is unknown.

This CDR3 has 12 amino acids. After removal of 3 bases from V and 6 bases from J, the junction contained 1 base not matched to a gene. Germline V gene data show CDR1 as LGHNA and CDR2 as YSLEER. PCR involved 60 Vbeta and 13 Jbeta primers. Repertoires were generated with immunoSEQ multiplex PCR, while TCRdb's copy carries only in-frame clones and drops some. The table records fewer than 200,000 clones, roughly three quarters of them present only once. This sequence joins TRBV4-3 and TRBJ1-1; 7 bases align to TRBD1. The sequenced sample consisted of PBMCs. This sequence was found in a man between 40 and 49 years old in good health and CMV-seropositive. The CDR3 sequence: CASSQGTAEAFF. The CDR3 region has the DNA TGCGCCAGCAGCCAGGGGACAGCTGAAGCTTTCTTT.